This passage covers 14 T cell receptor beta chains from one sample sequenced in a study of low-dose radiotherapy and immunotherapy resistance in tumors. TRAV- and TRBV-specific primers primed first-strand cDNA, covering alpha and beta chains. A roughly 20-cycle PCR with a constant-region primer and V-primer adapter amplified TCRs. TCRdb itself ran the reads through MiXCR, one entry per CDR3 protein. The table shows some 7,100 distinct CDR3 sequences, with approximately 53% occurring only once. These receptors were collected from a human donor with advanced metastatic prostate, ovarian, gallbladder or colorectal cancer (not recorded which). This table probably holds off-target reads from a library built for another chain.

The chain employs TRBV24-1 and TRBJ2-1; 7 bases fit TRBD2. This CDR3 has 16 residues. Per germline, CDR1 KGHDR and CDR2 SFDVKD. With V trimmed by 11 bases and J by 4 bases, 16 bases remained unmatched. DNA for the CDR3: TGTGCCAGCTGCACTAGCGCGAATAGAGGATACAATGAGCAGTTCTTC. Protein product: CASCTSANRGYNEQFF.

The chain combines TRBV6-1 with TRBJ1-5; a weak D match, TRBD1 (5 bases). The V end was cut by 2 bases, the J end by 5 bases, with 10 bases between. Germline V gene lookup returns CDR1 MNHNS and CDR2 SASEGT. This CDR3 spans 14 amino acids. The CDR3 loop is CASSERGGHQPQHF. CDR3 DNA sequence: TGTGCCAGCAGTGAAAGGGGTGGGCATCAGCCCCAGCATTTT.

The CDR3 nucleotides are TGCGCCAGCAGCTTTCGGGGCTCCTACGAGCAGTACTTC. Its translation: CASSFRGSYEQYF. The chain employs TRBV5-1 and TRBJ2-7; TRBD2 might be the D (5 bases). Germline V gene sequence: CDR1 SGHRS, CDR2 YFSETQ. The CDR3 totals 13 residues. V was cut by 2 bases and J by 0 bases, with 6 bases left in between.

The CDR3 nucleotides are TGTGCCAGCAGTTTGGACAGGGCAGATCAGCCCCAGCATTTT. Its translation: CASSLDRADQPQHF. The chain recombines TRBV2 with TRBJ1-5, with TRBD1 matching over 8 bases. In germline, CDR1 is SNHLY, CDR2 FYNNEI. The CDR3 spans 14 residues. With 5 bases clipped from V and 5 bases from J, the junction kept 5 bases outside the gene matches. The entire variable domain, with the rest obtained from reference TRBV2 and TRBJ1-5, is as follows: EPEVTQTPSHQVTQMGQEVILRCVPISNHLYFYWYRQILGQKVEFLVSFYNNEISEKSEIFDDQFSVERPDGSNFTLKIRSTKLEDSAMYFCASSLDRADQPQHFGDGTRLSIL.

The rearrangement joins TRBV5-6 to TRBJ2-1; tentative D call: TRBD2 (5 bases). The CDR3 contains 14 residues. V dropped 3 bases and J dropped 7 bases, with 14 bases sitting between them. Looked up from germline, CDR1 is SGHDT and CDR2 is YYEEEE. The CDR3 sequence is CASSSGLPRNEQFF. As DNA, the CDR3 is TGTGCCAGCAGCTCCGGACTTCCTCGGAATGAGCAGTTCTTC.

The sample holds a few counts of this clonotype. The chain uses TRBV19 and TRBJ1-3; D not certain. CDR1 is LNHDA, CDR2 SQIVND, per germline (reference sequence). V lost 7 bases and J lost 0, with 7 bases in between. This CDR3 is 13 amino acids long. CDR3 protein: CASTGDSGNTIYF. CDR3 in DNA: TGTGCCAGTACTGGCGACTCTGGAAACACCATATATTTT.

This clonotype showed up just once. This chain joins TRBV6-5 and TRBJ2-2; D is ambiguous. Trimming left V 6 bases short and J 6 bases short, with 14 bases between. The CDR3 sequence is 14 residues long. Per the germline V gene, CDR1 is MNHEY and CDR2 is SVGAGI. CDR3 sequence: CASRICWAAGELFF. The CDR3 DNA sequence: TGTGCCAGCAGAATATGCTGGGCTGCCGGGGAGCTGTTTTTT.

Here the CDR3 DNA reads TGTGCCAGCAGTGAACGTTTCAGGAACACCATATATTTT. Translating it yields CASSERFRNTIYF. This chain joins TRBV2 and TRBJ1-3; D unclear. The germline V gene encodes CDR1 SNHLY and CDR2 FYNNEI. The length of the CDR3 is 13 residues. Trimming removed 2 bases at V and 7 bases at J, with 9 bases between.

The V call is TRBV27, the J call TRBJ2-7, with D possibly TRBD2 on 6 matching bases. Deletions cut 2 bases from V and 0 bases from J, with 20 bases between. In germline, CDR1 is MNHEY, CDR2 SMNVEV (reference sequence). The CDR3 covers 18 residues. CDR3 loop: CASSLHPSPDGSSYEQYF. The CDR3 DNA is TGTGCCAGCAGTTTACATCCCTCTCCGGACGGGAGCTCCTACGAGCAGTACTTC.

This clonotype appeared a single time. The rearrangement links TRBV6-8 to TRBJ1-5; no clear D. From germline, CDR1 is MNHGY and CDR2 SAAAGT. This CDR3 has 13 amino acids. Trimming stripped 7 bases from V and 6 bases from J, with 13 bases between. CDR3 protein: CASTPAWGQPQHF. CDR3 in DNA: TGTGCCAGCACCCCCGCCTGGGGTCAGCCCCAGCATTTT.

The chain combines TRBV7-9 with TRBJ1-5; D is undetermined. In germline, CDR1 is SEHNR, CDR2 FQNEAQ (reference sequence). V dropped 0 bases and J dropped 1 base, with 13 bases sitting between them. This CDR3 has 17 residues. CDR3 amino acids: CASSLAVSGGSNQPQHF. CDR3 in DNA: TGTGCCAGCAGCTTAGCCGTGAGCGGTGGGAGCAATCAGCCCCAGCATTTT.

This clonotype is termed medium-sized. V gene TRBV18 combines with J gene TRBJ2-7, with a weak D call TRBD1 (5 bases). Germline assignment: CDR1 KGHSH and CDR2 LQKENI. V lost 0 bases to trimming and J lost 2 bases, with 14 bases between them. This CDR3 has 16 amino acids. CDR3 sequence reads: CASSPPVQGRTYEQYF. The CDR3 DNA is TGTGCCAGCTCACCACCGGTGCAGGGAAGAACCTACGAGCAGTACTTC.

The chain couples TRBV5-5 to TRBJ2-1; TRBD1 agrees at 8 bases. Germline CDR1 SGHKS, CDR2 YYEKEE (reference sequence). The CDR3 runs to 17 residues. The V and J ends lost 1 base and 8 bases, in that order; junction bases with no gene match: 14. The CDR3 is CASSLTLGQGLGDEQFF. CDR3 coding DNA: TGTGCCAGCAGCTTGACCCTCGGACAGGGTTTAGGGGATGAGCAGTTCTTC.

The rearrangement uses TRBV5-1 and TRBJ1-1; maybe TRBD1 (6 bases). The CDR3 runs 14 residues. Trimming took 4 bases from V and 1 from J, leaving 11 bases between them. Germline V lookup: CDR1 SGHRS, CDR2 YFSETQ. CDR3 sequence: CASSPGQRNTEAFF. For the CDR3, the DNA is TGCGCCAGCAGCCCCGGACAGCGGAACACTGAAGCTTTCTTT. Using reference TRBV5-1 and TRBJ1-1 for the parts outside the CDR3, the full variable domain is KAGVTQTPRYLIKTRGQQVTLSCSPISGHRSVSWYQQTPGQGLQFLFEYFSETQRNKGNFPGRFSGRQFSNSRSEMNVSTLELGDSALYLCASSPGQRNTEAFFGQGTRLTVV.